This T cell receptor (beta chain) was captured by sequencing in a study of neoadjuvant anti-PD-1 for oral cavity cancer. Study in general: Patients without progression got a fourth dose around day 43.

A note on this clone: Its specificity is unknown.

Broader study findings: With a few patients per group, TCR findings need larger cohorts.

TCRdb's table, derived via immunoSEQ multiplex PCR, lists solely in-frame clones and lacks some. In the table there are about 42,000 clones, approximately 80% of which are singletons. The CDR3 loop spans 15 amino acids. CDR1 is MNHEY, CDR2 SVGAGI, per germline. V was shortened by 1 base and J by 6 bases, with 14 bases between the two germline ends. Sample time point: after neoadjuvant nivolumab, at surgical resection. This rearrangement joins TRBV6-5 to TRBJ2-3; a possible D gene is TRBD2 (6 bases). The receptor comes from a person aged 40 to 85 with oral cavity squamous cell carcinoma. Source: PBMCs, taken after nivolumab (anti-PD-1) treatment. DNA of the CDR3: TGTGCCAGCAGTTACTGGGGCGGGGCGAGGGATACGCAGTATTTT. This gives the protein CASSYWGGARDTQYF.